One sample yielded the 25 T cell receptor beta chains listed below, sequenced in a study of cytomegalovirus exposure and HLA in healthy donors. It was with 60 Vbeta and 13 Jbeta primers that the PCR ran. Produced via immunoSEQ multiplex PCR; TCRdb's table is partial and in-frame only. The table records fewer than 150,000 clones, roughly 80% of them present only once. What was sequenced was PBMCs. The receptors shown here come from a woman between 35 and 50 years old in good health and CMV-seropositive.

Comments on this clone: Germline and junction disagree at one end, which may indicate a read error. The chain uses TRBV5-1 and TRBJ2-3; weak D call: TRBD1 (5 bases). Germline CDR1 and CDR2: SGHRS and YFSETQ. The CDR3 is 16 residues long. CDR3: CASSPTNLLGTGTQYF. CDR3 nucleotides: TGCGCCAGCAGCCCCACAAATTTGCTAGGCACAGGTACGCAGTATTTT.

This chain links TRBV4-2 with TRBJ2-3; 10 bases fit TRBD1. The length of the CDR3 is 18 residues. J was trimmed by 4 bases and V by 1 base; bases with no gene match: 11. In germline, CDR1 is LGHNA, CDR2 YNFKEQ. In DNA, the CDR3 is TGTGCCAGCAGCCAAGTATTTACGGGACAGGGGTCCCCAGATACGCAGTATTTT. Its translation is CASSQVFTGQGSPDTQYF.

The rearrangement uses TRBV7-9 and TRBJ1-3; D is undetermined. Looked up from germline, CDR1 is SEHNR and CDR2 is FQNEAQ (reference sequence). Trimming shortened V by 5 bases and J by 4 bases, and 12 bases separated the two germline ends. This CDR3 is 14 amino acids long. The CDR3 sequence: CASSLFTVGNTIYF. In DNA, the CDR3 is TGTGCCAGCAGCCTCTTTACTGTAGGAAACACCATATATTTT.

The V call is TRBV4-2, the J call TRBJ2-2; TRBD2 matches at 10 bases. The CDR3 totals 15 residues. The germline gives CDR1 LGHNA, CDR2 YNFKEQ. The trim removed 4 bases at V and 3 bases at J, leaving 2 bases unmatched. The CDR3 coding sequence is TGTGCCAGCAGCCCAGCGGGAGGGGACACCGGGGAGCTGTTTTTT. It translates to CASSPAGGDTGELFF.

This chain links TRBV6-6 with TRBJ2-1, with D possibly being TRBD1 (7 bases). The CDR3 is 14 residues long. Trimming took off 11 bases at V and 6 bases at J, with 20 bases between the two ends. Germline CDR1 and CDR2: MNHNY and SVGAGI (reference sequence). DNA for the CDR3: TGTGCCTCCAGGGGGGTTTGGGACACCAATGAGCAGTTCTTC. It codes for CASRGVWDTNEQFF.

This clone was seen just once. Compared with germline, one end of the junction differs, possibly owing to a read error. The chain has TRBV6-5 and TRBJ1-2, with 9 bases that match TRBD1. The CDR3 is made up of 15 amino acids. The germline CDR1 and CDR2 sequences are MNHEY and SVGAGI. The CDR3 reads CTSSSPAGQGGGYTF. CDR3 DNA: TGTACCAGCAGTTCCCCCGCGGGACAGGGAGGTGGCTACACCTTC.

The chain employs TRBV7-2 and TRBJ2-1; TRBD1 aligns across 8 bases. The CDR3 runs to 13 residues. Germline V CDR1 and CDR2: SGHTA, FQGNSA. V dropped 4 bases and J dropped 9; count of bases not matched to a gene: 5. CDR3 sequence reads: CASSSPQGGEQFF. In nucleotides, the CDR3 is TGTGCCAGCAGCTCCCCACAGGGGGGTGAGCAGTTCTTC.

The V gene is TRBV7-6, the J gene TRBJ2-1; 7 bases map to TRBD1. V lost 0 bases and J lost 9; bases outside the gene matches: 2. Per the germline V gene, CDR1 is SGHVS and CDR2 is FNYEAQ. This CDR3 contains 13 residues. CDR3 region: CASSLAGGIEQFF. Written as DNA, the CDR3 is TGTGCCAGCAGCTTAGCAGGGGGCATTGAGCAGTTCTTC.

This chain links TRBV9 with TRBJ2-5; 7 bases are shared with TRBD2. CDR1 and CDR2 from the germline V gene are SGDLS and YYNGEE. The CDR3 extends over 13 amino acids. The J segment lost 4 bases and the V segment lost 0 bases, leaving 0 bases of the junction unmatched. The CDR3 DNA follows: TGTGCCAGCAGCGTAGGGGGGGGAGAGACCCAGTACTTC. This sequence encodes CASSVGGGETQYF.

The chain uses TRBV10-1 and TRBJ2-7, with 9 bases aligning to TRBD2. V lost 9 bases, J lost 2 bases, and 8 bases stayed unmatched. The CDR3 has 14 residues. Looked up from germline, CDR1 is WNHNN and CDR2 is SYGVQD (reference sequence). The DNA of the CDR3 is TGCGCCAGACATGGCGGGAGGGCGACCTACGAGCAGTACTTC. Its protein product is CARHGGRATYEQYF.

The rearrangement joins TRBV7-3 to TRBJ2-3; TRBD1 matches 7 bases. The V gene end was trimmed by 1 base and the J gene end by 1 base; junction bases not matched to a gene: 5. Germline V gives CDR1 SGHTA, CDR2 FQGTGA. This CDR3 comprises 16 residues. Here the CDR3 reads CASSLKPGQRTDTQYF. DNA for the CDR3: TGTGCCAGCAGCTTAAAACCGGGACAGCGCACAGATACGCAGTATTTT.

CDR3 bases: TGCGCCACCGGGACAGGGGTTAATTCACCCCTCCACTTT. As protein: CATGTGVNSPLHF. The V and J genes are TRBV5-1 and TRBJ1-6, with TRBD1 matching 10 bases. The germline V gene has CDR1 SGHRS and CDR2 YFSETQ. This CDR3 region has 13 residues. Trimming removed 9 bases from V and 6 bases from J; junction bases left unmatched: 3.

This chain links TRBV19 with TRBJ2-6; D is unclear. V was shortened by 0 bases and J by 0 bases, with 9 bases between the two germline ends. CDR1 and CDR2 from the germline V gene are LNHDA and SQIVND (reference sequence). The CDR3 is 17 residues long. The CDR3 coding sequence is TGTGCCAGTAGTATAGATGCACAGAGCTCTGGGGCCAACGTCCTGACTTTC. Translation gives CASSIDAQSSGANVLTF.

The chain carries TRBV4-2 and TRBJ1-5; D not certain. This CDR3 has 15 residues. Germline values: CDR1 LGHNA, CDR2 YNFKEQ. V was clipped by 4 bases and J by 0 bases, with 10 bases between them. Here the CDR3 reads CASSPSSISNQPQHF. The CDR3 DNA sequence: TGTGCCAGCAGCCCCAGTAGCATTAGCAATCAGCCCCAGCATTTT.

The count of this clone is one. This chain uses TRBV30 with TRBJ2-1; weak D call: TRBD2 (5 bases). The germline V gene encodes CDR1 GTSNPN and CDR2 SVGIG (reference sequence). Deletions cut 8 bases from V and 3 bases from J, with 14 bases between. The CDR3 is made up of 13 amino acids. The CDR3 is CAGGPPNYNEQFF. CDR3 sequence (DNA): TGTGCCGGAGGTCCACCCAACTACAATGAGCAGTTCTTC.

The chain joins TRBV7-2 to TRBJ2-6, with D perhaps TRBD1 (5 bases). V was shortened by 4 bases and J by 4 bases, with 14 bases between the two germline ends. From germline, CDR1 is SGHTA and CDR2 FQGNSA. The CDR3 extends over 16 amino acids. CDR3 DNA sequence: TGTGCCAGCAGCTCAAGGGGTGGAACCGGGGCCAACGTCCTGACTTTC. It specifies CASSSRGGTGANVLTF.

The rearrangement uses TRBV5-4 and TRBJ1-1; 7 bases are a match to TRBD1. Germline loops: CDR1 SGHNT, CDR2 YYREEE (reference sequence). CDR3 length equals 14 residues. Trimming removed 5 bases from V and 1 base from J; junction bases left unmatched: 5. The CDR3 spells CASREGAPNTEAFF. The CDR3 region has the DNA TGTGCCAGCAGGGAGGGGGCGCCGAACACTGAAGCTTTCTTT. The full variable domain, completed using reference TRBV5-4 and TRBJ1-1, is ETGVTQSPTHLIKTRGQQVTLRCSSQSGHNTVSWYQQALGQGPQFIFQYYREEENGRGNFPPRFSGLQFPNYSSELNVNALELDDSALYLCASREGAPNTEAFFGQGTRLTVV.

The V gene is TRBV7-2, the J gene TRBJ1-1; D possibly corresponds to TRBD1 (5 bases). The CDR3 has 13 residues. CDR1 SGHTA and CDR2 FQGNSA come from the germline V gene. The germline V and J ends were trimmed by 5 bases and 4 bases, with 11 bases remaining between them. The CDR3 is CASSALRGTEAFF. CDR3 bases: TGTGCCAGCAGCGCACTTAGGGGCACTGAAGCTTTCTTT.

The chain uses TRBV9 and TRBJ2-1; D may be TRBD1 (6 bases). The ends were cut back, 3 bases at V and 7 bases at J, with 17 bases in the middle. Germline lookup yields CDR1 SGDLS and CDR2 YYNGEE. This CDR3 spans 15 amino acids. Written as DNA, the CDR3 is TGTGCCAGCAGCGCCACCGGGACAACGGTGAATGAGCAGTTCTTC. Translating gives CASSATGTTVNEQFF.

This clone was observed a handful of times. This chain uses TRBV7-6 with TRBJ1-1, with D possibly being TRBD1 (5 bases). This CDR3 region has 13 residues. The V end lost 10 bases, the J end lost 1 base, and 13 bases lay between the germline ends. CDR1 is SGHVS and CDR2 is FNYEAQ in the germline V gene. The CDR3 loop is CATSAGQNTEAFF. CDR3 DNA: TGTGCCACCTCGGCAGGGCAGAACACTGAAGCTTTCTTT.

V gene TRBV7-6 combines with J gene TRBJ2-1; D might be TRBD2 (7 bases). Trimming left V 5 bases short and J 0 bases short, with 14 bases between. Germline CDR1 is SGHVS and CDR2 is FNYEAQ. This CDR3 has 16 residues. The CDR3 DNA is TGTGCCAGCAGCCGGGGGGCCCCGAGCTCCTACAATGAGCAGTTCTTC. Its translation: CASSRGAPSSYNEQFF.

The rearrangement uses TRBV11-3 and TRBJ2-1, with a tentative D call TRBD2 (6 bases). Germline V gene sequence: CDR1 SGHNT, CDR2 YENEEA. CDR3 length equals 14 residues. The V and J ends lost 1 base and 13 bases respectively, with 17 bases between them. CDR3 DNA sequence: TGTGCCAGCAGCTTAGTTGCGGTTGGAGGGGCTCAGTTCTTC. Its protein is CASSLVAVGGAQFF.

V and J are TRBV2 and TRBJ2-2; D not certain. Per germline, CDR1 SNHLY and CDR2 FYNNEI. The CDR3 totals 13 residues. The V and J ends lost 7 bases and 6 bases respectively, with 12 bases between them. CDR3 residues: CASTQNLPGELFF. The CDR3 nucleotides are TGTGCCAGCACCCAGAACCTTCCCGGGGAGCTGTTTTTT.

This chain uses TRBV21-1 with TRBJ2-3; TRBD2, the D gene given by the table, was not confirmed from the DNA. TRBV21-1 is described as a pseudogene. This CDR3 is 13 amino acids long. The CDR3, as DNA: TGTGCCAGCAGCAACCGTCTCGCAGATACGCAGTATTTT. This translates into CASSNRLADTQYF.

The chain carries TRBV19 and TRBJ2-1; TRBD2 aligns across 13 bases. V shed 6 bases and J 8 bases; nucleotides not matched to a gene: 4. The length of the CDR3 is 14 residues. The germline V gene encodes CDR1 LNHDA and CDR2 SQIVND (reference sequence). The CDR3 sequence: CASRATSGRDEQFF. The CDR3 DNA follows: TGTGCCAGTAGGGCCACTAGCGGGAGGGATGAGCAGTTCTTC.